This record looks at one TCR beta chain sequence and its context. The target antigen is unknown. The V end lost 6 bases, the J end lost 0 bases, and 13 bases lay between the germline ends. The CDR3 is made up of 15 amino acids. In germline, CDR1 is SGHRS, CDR2 YFSETQ. The data were taken from a study of response to subunit inactivated influenza vaccine. Findings and limits, study-wide: The authors put forward the suggestion that each seasonal influenza vaccination may bring in only a limited number of new T cells.

TCRdb used MiXCR to reprocess the RT-PCR reads, holding one entry per CDR3 protein. The table has 300,000 to 350,000 distinct CDR3 sequences, around 20% seen once; the top ten hold 10%. V usage is TRBV5-1 and J usage is TRBJ1-3; D remains ambiguous. The material sequenced was PBMCs from blood, taken around 22 months after vaccination. This TCR was recovered from a man aged 50 to 69 who received an inactivated influenza vaccine. The CDR3 spells CASKETEISGNTIYF. Written as DNA, the CDR3 is TGCGCCAGCAAGGAAACAGAGATCTCTGGAAACACCATATATTTT.